This T cell receptor (beta chain) was retrieved from a study of a mutant IDH1 vaccine in newly diagnosed glioma. At the level of the study: Earlier therapy was either radiotherapy, temozolomide, or both, and most got both. Study-level results: The authors found pseudoprogression apparently unrelated to changes in top peripheral T cell clonotypes. Detectable vaccine-induced immune responses arose in around 95% of patients.

Indicated time point: baseline, week 1 (first vaccination visit). Treatment noted: pre-vaccination baseline after standard-of-care therapy. Donors had new WHO grade 3 or 4 IDH1-mutant, ATRX-lost astrocytomas. A remark on this clone: Its cognate antigen is unknown.

Clones were read by immunoSEQ multiplex PCR, and TCRdb kept only the in-frame ones, dropping some. The sample yields about 54,000 clones, approximately 81% seen once. CDR1 is MRHNA, CDR2 SNTAGT, per germline. The CDR3 is 13 amino acids. Trimming cost V 1 base and J 8 bases; bases outside gene matches: 3. The specimen comprised PBMCs, sampled from a glioma patient treated with radiotherapy, temozolomide or both. The source is a man in his late teens or twenties with glioma. This chain connects TRBV6-4 to TRBJ2-3; TRBD2 matches at 7 bases. This CDR3 is CASSDLGGSTQYF. In DNA, the CDR3 is TGTGCCAGCAGTGACTTGGGGGGGAGTACGCAGTATTTT.